The rows below give T cell receptor beta chains drawn from one sample of a study of blood T cell repertoires in COVID-19. Profiled with immunoSEQ multiplex PCR; TCRdb holds only in-frame clones, not every one. The top ten hold just under 2% of the sample, which has approximately 150,000 clones, 85% to 95% seen once. Sequencing was carried out using peripheral blood. These receptors all come from a woman aged 55-70 years with COVID-19, enrolled during active disease. Both conserved end residues are part of each CDR3. D genes are given only for firm matches. Only part of the rows carry a size: once, few, many, or a class if the clone is expanded.

TRBV4-2	NA	TRBJ1-2	TRBD1	CASSPIKVPPGQGLQLTNYGYTF	TGTGCCAGCAGCCCAATCAAGGTACCCCCGGGACAGGGACTTCAACTAACTAACTATGGCTACACCTTC
TRBV6-1	NA	TRBJ1-5	NA	CASSEALGGGYQPQHF	TGTGCCAGCAGTGAAGCGTTAGGGGGGGGGTATCAGCCCCAGCATTTT
TRBV2	once	TRBJ2-5	TRBD2	CASSGGLAELETQYF	TGTGCCAGCAGTGGGGGACTAGCGGAACTAGAGACCCAGTACTTC
TRBV30	NA	TRBJ1-2	NA	CAWSITRTATNYGYTF	TGTGCCTGGAGTATTACTCGGACAGCAACAAACTATGGCTACACCTTC
TRBV18	NA	TRBJ1-6	NA	CASSPPGAGRHSPLHF	TGTGCCAGCTCACCGCCTGGGGCAGGGCGTCATTCACCCCTCCACTTT
TRBV19	NA	TRBJ1-2	NA	CATSLTDYGYTF	TGTGCCACCAGCCTGACAGATTATGGCTACACCTTC
TRBV11-2	NA	TRBJ1-1	NA	CASRLRGYGVDTEAFF	TGTGCCAGCAGATTAAGGGGATATGGGGTGGACACTGAAGCTTTCTTT
TRBV18	once	TRBJ1-4	NA	CASSLDSHEKLFF	TGTGCCAGCTCACTTGACAGCCATGAAAAACTGTTTTTT
TRBV9	NA	TRBJ2-2	TRBD2	CASSVVSGGATGELFF	TGTGCCAGCAGCGTAGTCAGCGGGGGGGCCACCGGGGAGCTGTTTTTT
TRBV4-3	NA	TRBJ2-5	TRBD2	CASSKGLGGGESWTQYF	TGCGCCAGCAGTAAGGGGCTCGGGGGGGGCGAGAGTTGGACCCAGTACTTC
TRBV19	few	TRBJ1-2	TRBD1	CASRRTGTNYGYTF	TGTGCCAGTAGAAGGACAGGGACGAACTATGGCTACACCTTC
TRBV2	NA	TRBJ1-1	NA	CASSEALDPGNEAFF	TGTGCCAGCAGTGAAGCGCTAGACCCGGGGAATGAAGCTTTCTTT
TRBV5-6	NA	TRBJ1-4	TRBD1	CASSLSPGQGLLEKLFF	TGTGCCAGCAGCTTGAGTCCAGGACAGGGGCTTTTGGAAAAACTGTTTTTT
TRBV2	NA	TRBJ1-2	NA	CASSETGIYGYTF	TGTGCCAGCAGTGAGACAGGAATCTATGGCTACACCTTC
TRBV5-1	NA	TRBJ2-1	NA	CASSFRGQGAYNEQFF	TGCGCCAGCAGCTTCCGGGGGCAGGGGGCCTACAATGAGCAGTTCTTC
TRBV6-5	NA	TRBJ1-2	NA	CASTVSGSLYGYTF	TGTGCCAGCACCGTATCGGGTTCGCTCTATGGCTACACCTTC
TRBV4-3	NA	TRBJ1-1	NA	CASSRNRDTEAFF	TGCGCCAGCAGCAGAAACCGGGACACTGAAGCTTTCTTT
TRBV27	NA	TRBJ1-6	NA	CASGLKTAARVNSPLHF	TGTGCCAGCGGACTCAAAACCGCGGCCCGGGTAAATTCACCCCTCCACTTT
TRBV6-6	NA	TRBJ1-5	TRBD1	CASYPGTGPYYQPQHF	TGTGCCAGCTACCCCGGGACAGGTCCTTACTATCAGCCCCAGCATTTT
TRBV19	NA	TRBJ2-1	TRBD2	CASSIDGGGALNEQFF	TGTGCCAGTAGTATAGATGGCGGGGGGGCCCTTAATGAGCAGTTCTTC
TRBV13	NA	TRBJ1-2	NA	CASSPSGYGYTF	TGTGCCAGCAGCCCGTCAGGCTATGGCTACACCTTC
TRBV6-2/TRBV6-3	NA	TRBJ2-2	TRBD2	CASSYAGLAFGWTGELFF	TGTGCCAGCAGTTACGCGGGACTAGCATTTGGATGGACCGGGGAGCTGTTTTTT
TRBV19	NA	TRBJ1-2	TRBD1	CASSLRDRVSGYTF	TGTGCCAGTAGTCTCCGGGACAGGGTATCCGGCTACACCTTC
TRBV5-4	few	TRBJ2-5	TRBD2	CASSLGLAGGGQETQYF	TGTGCCAGCAGCTTGGGGCTAGCGGGGGGCGGGCAAGAGACCCAGTACTTC
TRBV11-3	few	TRBJ2-7	NA	CASSLGAGGYEQYF	TGTGCCAGCAGCTTAGGAGCGGGTGGATACGAGCAGTACTTC
TRBV10-3	NA	TRBJ2-5	TRBD2	CAIKGLAGGQETQYF	TGTGCCATCAAAGGACTAGCGGGGGGCCAAGAGACCCAGTACTTC
TRBV7-8	NA	TRBJ1-2	TRBD1	CASSSGTGFGYTF	TGTGCCAGCAGCTCCGGGACAGGGTTTGGCTACACCTTC
TRBV5-1	once	TRBJ1-4	NA	CASSLEVGGEKLFF	TGCGCCAGCAGCCTGGAGGTCGGAGGTGAAAAACTGTTTTTT
TRBV4-1	NA	TRBJ2-7	NA	CASSQDREVSYEQYF	TGCGCCAGCAGCCAAGATCGAGAGGTTTCCTACGAGCAGTACTTC
TRBV7-9	NA	TRBJ2-5	TRBD1	CASSLGTVQETQYF	TGTGCCAGCAGCCTCGGGACAGTCCAAGAGACCCAGTACTTC
TRBV5-1	NA	TRBJ1-6	NA	CASSLEASRGLWNSPLHF	TGCGCCAGCAGCTTGGAAGCGTCGCGGGGGCTGTGGAATTCACCCCTCCACTTT
TRBV5-1	NA	TRBJ2-2	NA	CASSLGAVNTGELFF	TGCGCCAGCAGCTTGGGCGCGGTTAACACCGGGGAGCTGTTTTTT
TRBV5-4	NA	TRBJ2-5	TRBD1	CASSPWDSQETQYF	TGTGCCAGCAGCCCGTGGGACAGCCAAGAGACCCAGTACTTC
TRBV19	NA	TRBJ2-7	TRBD1	CASSLGQAPYEQYF	TGTGCCAGTAGTCTCGGACAGGCGCCCTACGAGCAGTACTTC
TRBV20-1	NA	TRBJ1-1	TRBD1	CSASPGTGKTGAFF	TGCAGTGCTAGTCCCGGGACAGGGAAAACGGGAGCTTTCTTT
TRBV4-1	NA	TRBJ2-3	TRBD2	CASSLTGAGGTDTQYF	TGCGCCAGCAGCCTCACGGGAGCGGGGGGCACAGATACGCAGTATTTT
TRBV5-6	NA	TRBJ2-1	TRBD2	CASSLGLAGGGYNEQFF	TGTGCCAGCAGCCTTGGACTAGCGGGGGGCGGCTACAATGAGCAGTTCTTC
TRBV12-3/TRBV12-4	NA	TRBJ2-7	NA	CASIRGHGYEQYF	TGTGCCAGCATCCGAGGCCATGGCTACGAGCAGTACTTC
TRBV18	NA	TRBJ1-1	NA	CASSPYGGLNTEAFF	TGTGCCAGCTCACCATACGGGGGGTTGAACACTGAAGCTTTCTTT
TRBV5-1	NA	TRBJ1-1	TRBD1	CASSGGQGLNTEAFF	TGCGCCAGCAGCGGAGGACAGGGGTTGAACACTGAAGCTTTCTTT
TRBV19	NA	TRBJ1-6	TRBD1	CASSKTGGLDSPLHF	TGTGCCAGCTCCAAAACAGGGGGCCTGGATTCACCCCTCCACTTT
TRBV12-3/TRBV12-4	NA	TRBJ2-1	NA	CASSTAENNEQFF	TGTGCCAGCAGTACGGCGGAAAACAATGAGCAGTTCTTC
TRBV27	NA	TRBJ1-3	NA	CASSLSGKLNTIYF	TGTGCCAGCAGTTTATCGGGCAAGCTGAACACCATATATTTT
TRBV2	NA	TRBJ2-2	TRBD1	CASSDRGHTGELFF	TGTGCCAGCTCGGACAGGGGGCATACCGGGGAGCTGTTTTTT
TRBV20-1	once	TRBJ2-7	NA	CSARRVYEQYF	TGCAGTGCTAGACGGGTTTACGAGCAGTACTTC
TRBV7-8	NA	TRBJ1-4	NA	CASSRTVGDEKLFF	TGTGCCAGCAGCCGGACAGTTGGGGATGAAAAACTGTTTTTT
TRBV27	NA	TRBJ2-4	NA	CASRPILAKNIQYF	TGTGCCAGCAGGCCAATACTAGCCAAAAACATTCAGTACTTC
TRBV6-2/TRBV6-3	NA	TRBJ1-2	NA	CASSYSDTVNGYTF	TGTGCCAGCAGTTACTCGGACACAGTGAATGGCTACACCTTC
TRBV3-1/TRBV3-2	NA	TRBJ1-3	NA	CASSPGVEDGNTIYF	TGTGCCAGCAGCCCAGGAGTGGAGGATGGAAACACCATATATTTT
TRBV7-2	NA	TRBJ1-2	TRBD1	CASSSAPTGFYGYTF	TGTGCCAGCAGCTCAGCTCCGACAGGGTTCTATGGCTACACCTTC
TRBV29-1	once	TRBJ2-2	TRBD2	CSVLAGGLDTGELFF	TGCAGCGTTCTAGCGGGGGGGCTCGACACCGGGGAGCTGTTTTTT
TRBV6-2/TRBV6-3	NA	TRBJ2-7	NA	CASSYIGQAYEQYF	TGTGCCAGCAGTTACATCGGACAAGCCTACGAGCAGTACTTC
TRBV18	NA	TRBJ1-1	NA	CASSPRPNRVGRNTEAFF	TGTGCCAGCTCACCACGACCCAATCGGGTTGGGAGGAACACTGAAGCTTTCTTT
TRBV19	NA	TRBJ2-3	NA	CASSIGGPSAADTQYF	TGTGCCAGTAGTATAGGGGGGCCCTCCGCAGCAGATACGCAGTATTTT
TRBV5-1	NA	TRBJ1-1	TRBD1	CASSLGQVNTEAFF	TGCGCCAGCAGCCTAGGACAGGTGAACACTGAAGCTTTCTTT
TRBV3-1/TRBV3-2	NA	TRBJ1-2	NA	CASSQGIYGYTF	TGTGCCAGCAGCCAAGGTATCTATGGCTACACCTTC
TRBV5-1	once	TRBJ2-5	NA	CASSPTGSLAETQYF	TGCGCCAGCAGCCCCACCGGGAGTCTGGCCGAGACCCAGTACTTC
TRBV3-1/TRBV3-2	NA	TRBJ2-1	TRBD2	CASSLLGLAGDASDEQFF	TGTGCCAGCAGCCTTTTGGGACTAGCGGGGGATGCCAGCGATGAGCAGTTCTTC
TRBV18	NA	TRBJ1-2	TRBD1	CASSGGQNYGYTF	TGTGCCAGCTCAGGGGGACAGAACTATGGCTACACCTTC